Described below is a single T cell receptor (beta chain) sequence and its context. Its antigen is still unknown. Germline V gene lookup returns CDR1 SGHNT and CDR2 YYREEE (reference sequence). The ends were cut back, 2 bases at V and 10 bases at J, with 16 bases in the middle. The CDR3 covers 14 residues. These data belong to a study of T cells in tuberculosis. The method was immunoSEQ multiplex PCR; TCRdb's version includes in-frame clones alone and lacks a portion of them. The sample has more than 35,000 clones; roughly 96% are singletons. Study-level points and caveats: Active tuberculosis patients had shorter CDR3-alpha; the beta difference was nonsignificant.

The J gene is TRBJ2-1, the V gene TRBV5-4; tentatively, D is TRBD1 (5 bases). Sequencing was done on a sample of PBMCs. The sequence was obtained from a donor aged 10-30 years with latent tuberculosis or without tuberculosis infection. CDR3 sequence: CASSLNDETDEQFF. In DNA, the CDR3 is TGTGCCAGCAGCTTAAATGATGAGACAGACGAGCAGTTCTTC.